A single sample gave rise to the 32 T cell receptor beta chains below, sequenced in a study of T cells in localized non-small cell lung cancer. Repertoires were generated with immunoSEQ multiplex PCR, while TCRdb's copy carries only in-frame clones and drops some. The sample carries about 70,000 clones, 85% to 90% recorded once. The source material was peripheral blood, sampled before any cancer treatment. The source of these receptors is a male donor aged 60 or over with stage III squamous cell lung carcinoma.

The V gene is TRBV4-1, the J gene TRBJ2-3; TRBD1 aligns across 8 bases. V dropped 7 bases and J dropped 3; count of bases not matched to a gene: 3. The CDR3 sequence is 13 residues long. Germline-derived CDR1 and CDR2 are MGHRA and YSYEKL. The CDR3, as DNA: TGCGCCAGCACGGACAGGGAGACAGATACGCAGTATTTT. Translated, it gives CASTDRETDTQYF.

J is TRBJ2-3 and V is TRBV10-3, with a weak D call TRBD2 (6 bases). This CDR3 spans 16 amino acids. V lost 3 bases to trimming and J lost 1 base, with 14 bases between them. CDR1 and CDR2 (germline): ENHRY, SYGVKD. The DNA for the CDR3 is TGTGCCATCAGTGACTGGGCGGGGATCGGCACAGATACGCAGTATTTT. This encodes CAISDWAGIGTDTQYF.

J is TRBJ2-7 and V is TRBV11-2, with a possible D match to TRBD2 (5 bases). Looked up from germline, CDR1 is SGHAT and CDR2 is FQNNGV. V was cut by 3 bases and J by 2 bases, with 11 bases left in between. CDR3 length: 14 residues. The CDR3 loop is CASSFSRGTYEQYV. The CDR3 nucleotides are TGTGCCAGCAGCTTCTCTCGGGGTACCTACGAGCAGTACGTC.

This clone was detected a few times. The J gene is TRBJ1-2, the V gene TRBV30; D is unclear. CDR3 length: 11 residues. V shed 3 bases and J shed 8 bases, with 10 bases lying between them. Germline CDR1 reads GTSNPN; CDR2 reads SVGIG (reference sequence). CDR3 residues: CAWSRVEGYTF. DNA for the CDR3: TGTGCCTGGAGCCGTGTGGAGGGCTACACCTTC.

V usage is TRBV18 and J usage is TRBJ2-5; 11 bases line up with TRBD1. V gave up 1 base and J gave up 4 bases; unmatched junction bases: 5. The germline V gene has CDR1 KGHSH and CDR2 LQKENI. CDR3 size: 16 residues. This CDR3 reads CASSPRGTGGGETQYF. In DNA, the CDR3 is TGTGCCAGCTCACCACGCGGGACAGGGGGAGGAGAGACCCAGTACTTC.

As for this clone: The sample holds other DNA sequences that translate to the same CDR3. This chain uses TRBV6-5 with TRBJ2-1; either TRBD1 or TRBD2 may fit D (6 bases each). The V gene lost 0 bases and the J gene lost 2 bases, with 11 bases spanning the gap. The CDR3 is made up of 16 amino acids. The germline CDR1 and CDR2 sequences are MNHEY and SVGAGI. The CDR3 sequence: CASSYSNRGPYNEQFF. The CDR3 DNA sequence: TGTGCCAGCAGTTACTCGAACCGGGGGCCCTACAATGAGCAGTTCTTC.

The chain uses TRBV30 and TRBJ1-5; D is possibly TRBD1 (5 bases). Trimming took off 6 bases at V and 9 bases at J, with 12 bases between the two ends. The CDR3 runs 11 residues. Germline CDR1 GTSNPN, CDR2 SVGIG (reference sequence). The CDR3 sequence: CACQGEGPQHF. As DNA, the CDR3 is TGTGCCTGCCAGGGAGAGGGGCCCCAGCATTTT.

The rearrangement joins TRBV7-9 to TRBJ1-2; D unclear. Germline-derived CDR1 and CDR2 are SEHNR and FQNEAQ (reference sequence). Trimming cost V 5 bases and J 2 bases, with 12 bases left between them. The CDR3 loop spans 14 amino acids. The CDR3 spells CASSRGNSNYGYTF. CDR3 in DNA: TGTGCCAGCAGCCGCGGGAACTCGAACTATGGCTACACCTTC. Supplemented by reference TRBV7-9 and TRBJ1-2, the full variable domain reads DTGVSQNPRHKITKRGQNVTFRCDPISEHNRLYWYRQTLGQGPEFLTYFQNEAQLEKSRLLSDRFSAERPKGSFSTLEIQRTEQGDSAMYLCASSRGNSNYGYTFGSGTRLTVV.

The chain recombines TRBV11-2 with TRBJ2-3; D unclear. The germline V gene has CDR1 SGHAT and CDR2 FQNNGV. CDR3 length equals 16 residues. Deletions cut 1 base from V and 5 bases from J, with 16 bases between. CDR3 DNA sequence: TGTGCCAGCAGCTTAGGTCTACGGCCATTGGGAGATACGCAGTATTTT. Translated, it gives CASSLGLRPLGDTQYF.

This clone was found a few times. The chain employs TRBV2 and TRBJ2-7; D is uncertain. Germline lookup yields CDR1 SNHLY and CDR2 FYNNEI. The CDR3 has 10 residues. Trimming stripped 5 bases from V and 6 bases from J, with 5 bases between. In nucleotides, the CDR3 is TGTGCCAGCAGTAGGGTCGAGCAGTACGTC. Encoded protein: CASSRVEQYV.

CDR3: CASSKPSGRAEAFF. For the CDR3, the DNA is TGTGCCAGCAGCAAACCTTCAGGTCGGGCTGAAGCTTTCTTT. The chain carries TRBV5-6 and TRBJ1-1; D gene unclear. The CDR3 is 14 residues long. CDR1 is SGHDT, CDR2 YYEEEE, per germline. Trimming removed 4 bases at V and 6 bases at J, with 16 bases between. The complete variable domain, with remaining parts taken from reference TRBV5-6 and TRBJ1-1, reads DAGVTQSPTHLIKTRGQQVTLRCSPKSGHDTVSWYQQALGQGPQFIFQYYEEEERQRGNFPDRFSGHQFPNYSSELNVNALLLGDSALYLCASSKPSGRAEAFFGQGTRLTVV.

The chain recombines TRBV13 with TRBJ1-6; maybe TRBD1 (6 bases). The CDR3 covers 15 residues. V lost 1 base to trimming and J lost 9 bases, with 13 bases between them. Germline V gene data show CDR1 as PRHDT and CDR2 as FYEKMQ (reference sequence). CDR3 coding DNA: TGTGCCAGCAGCTTAGAGGGGGGGCCGAGTTCACCCCTCCACTTT. It encodes CASSLEGGPSSPLHF.

The chain is built from TRBV4-1 and TRBJ1-2, with 8 bases that match TRBD1. The length of the CDR3 is 16 residues. The germline V gene encodes CDR1 MGHRA and CDR2 YSYEKL. V lost 2 bases and J lost 4; bases outside the gene matches: 9. The CDR3 is CASSQTGQGVGYGYTF. The DNA of the CDR3 is TGCGCCAGCAGCCAAACCGGACAGGGTGTCGGCTATGGCTACACCTTC.

Of note for this clone: An end of the junction differs from the germline gene, which may be a read error. The chain is built from TRBV7-2 and TRBJ2-1; maybe TRBD1 (6 bases). The CDR3 runs to 14 residues. Germline values: CDR1 SGHTA, CDR2 FQGNSA. The CDR3 loop reads CASSLGPDSQTWVF. The CDR3 coding sequence is TGTGCCAGCAGCTTAGGACCGGACAGCCAAACCTGGGTCTTC. The full variable domain, rest sourced from reference TRBV7-2 and TRBJ2-1, is GAGVSQSPSNKVTEKGKDVELRCDPISGHTALYWYRQSLGQGLEFLIYFQGNSAPDKSGLPSDRFSAERTGGSVSTLTIQRTQQEDSAVYLCASSLGPDSQTWVFGPGTRLTVL.

Note on this clone: At one end, the junction sequence differs from germline, possibly due to a read error. V and J are TRBV7-7 and TRBJ2-1, with 10 positions matching TRBD1. The CDR3 extends over 16 amino acids. The germline gives CDR1 SSHAT, CDR2 FNYEAQ (reference sequence). This CDR3 is CASSRGGTGVYNEQFF. Written as DNA, the CDR3 is TGTGCTAGCAGCCGGGGCGGGACAGGGGTCTACAATGAGCAGTTCTTC. Complete variable domain (other parts from reference TRBV7-7 and TRBJ2-1): GAGVSQSPRYKVTKRGQDVTLRCDPISSHATLYWYQQALGQGPEFLTYFNYEAQPDKSGLPSDRFSAERPEGSISTLTIQRTEQRDSAMYRCASSRGGTGVYNEQFFGPGTRLTVL.

J is TRBJ2-4 and V is TRBV4-1, with D uncertain. Looked up from germline, CDR1 is MGHRA and CDR2 is YSYEKL. The V end was cut by 0 bases, the J end by 5 bases, with 11 bases between. The CDR3 is 15 residues long. The DNA of the CDR3 is TGCGCCAGCAGCCAAGATAAGGCCTTTGAAAACATTCAGTACTTC. Translated: CASSQDKAFENIQYF.

This rearrangement joins TRBV5-6 to TRBJ2-1; D may be TRBD1 (6 bases). The V end was cut by 3 bases, the J end by 3 bases, with 10 bases between. Germline-derived CDR1 and CDR2 are SGHDT and YYEEEE. The CDR3 contains 14 residues. The chain's CDR3 is CASSYDRFYNEQFF. For the CDR3, the DNA is TGTGCCAGCAGCTATGACAGGTTCTACAATGAGCAGTTCTTC.

CDR3 nucleotides: TGTGCCAGCACCCTTCGGGGGAATTATGGCTACACCTTC. Its protein product is CASTLRGNYGYTF. The rearrangement joins TRBV5-6 to TRBJ1-2; the D gene is possibly TRBD1 (5 bases). V lost 6 bases and J 5 bases, leaving 14 bases between the germline ends. The CDR3 length is 13 residues. CDR1 is SGHDT, CDR2 YYEEEE, per germline.

The chain couples TRBV6-4 to TRBJ1-5; maybe TRBD1 (6 bases). V lost 5 bases and J 3 bases, leaving 11 bases between the germline ends. Germline values: CDR1 MRHNA, CDR2 SNTAGT. The CDR3 consists of 14 residues. CDR3 sequence (DNA): TGTGCCAGCAGTTCAGGGGTTCCCAATCAGCCCCAGCATTTT. Translated, it gives CASSSGVPNQPQHF.

This clone came up many times. V usage is TRBV18 and J usage is TRBJ1-2, with 8 bases lining up with TRBD1. J lost 8 bases, V lost 2 bases, and 10 bases had no gene match. This CDR3 comprises 15 residues. CDR1 is KGHSH, CDR2 LQKENI, per germline. The CDR3 bases are TGTGCCAGCTCACCAGAAGGCAGGGGGCTTGGAGGCTACACCTTC. Its protein product is CASSPEGRGLGGYTF. Based on the CDR3 plus reference TRBV18 and TRBJ1-2, the full variable domain is NAGVMQNPRHLVRRRGQEARLRCSPMKGHSHVYWYRQLPEEGLKFMVYLQKENIIDESGMPKERFSAEFPKEGPSILRIQQVVRGDSAAYFCASSPEGRGLGGYTFGSGTRLTVV.

A single count supports this clone. The chain combines TRBV5-1 with TRBJ2-5, with 9 bases lining up with TRBD2. Germline V CDR1 and CDR2: SGHRS, YFSETQ. The CDR3 has 15 amino acids. The junction had 6 bases not matched to a gene; V was cut back by 2 bases and J by 4 bases. DNA for the CDR3: TGCGCCAGCAGCTTCCTGGGACTAGCACGAGAGACCCAGTACTTC. Translating it yields CASSFLGLARETQYF. Full variable domain (rest looked up from reference TRBV5-1 and TRBJ2-5): KAGVTQTPRYLIKTRGQQVTLSCSPISGHRSVSWYQQTPGQGLQFLFEYFSETQRNKGNFPGRFSGRQFSNSRSEMNVSTLELGDSALYLCASSFLGLARETQYFGPGTRLLVL.

This clone is a singleton in its sample. The CDR3 DNA reads as TGCGCCAGCAGCCAAGGAGACTATGGCTACACCTTC. It translates to CASSQGDYGYTF. This chain uses TRBV4-3 with TRBJ1-2; D is unclear. The V gene's germline CDR1 is LGHNA and CDR2 YSLEER. This CDR3 is 12 amino acids long. Trimming cost V 1 base and J 3 bases, with 3 bases left between them.

The table lists this clone with a few counts. V is TRBV7-6 and J is TRBJ1-6; no reliable D call. Germline V lookup: CDR1 SGHVS, CDR2 FNYEAQ. V dropped 0 bases and J dropped 6 bases, with 12 bases sitting between them. This CDR3 has 16 residues. CDR3 DNA: TGTGCCAGCAGCTTAGCCATGGGAAGAGCTAATTCACCCCTCCACTTT. Translating it yields CASSLAMGRANSPLHF.

J is TRBJ1-2 and V is TRBV27; no definite D call. Germline CDR1 reads MNHEY; CDR2 reads SMNVEV (reference sequence). V was pared by 3 bases and J by 2 bases, with 7 bases between. This CDR3 is built from 13 residues. CDR3 loop: CASSFAPNYGYTF. The CDR3 DNA follows: TGTGCCAGCAGTTTCGCACCCAACTATGGCTACACCTTC.

V is TRBV19 and J is TRBJ1-1; D remains unclear. The CDR3 is 12 residues long. Germline assignment: CDR1 LNHDA and CDR2 SQIVND (reference sequence). The V and J ends lost 8 bases and 7 bases respectively, with 14 bases between them. The CDR3 reads CASGPRVGEAFF. CDR3 DNA: TGTGCCAGTGGGCCCCGTGTCGGTGAAGCTTTCTTT.

This chain uses TRBV18 with TRBJ2-4; 8 bases agree with TRBD1. J lost 5 bases, V lost 1 base, and 7 bases had no gene match. The CDR3 is 16 amino acids. Germline values: CDR1 KGHSH, CDR2 LQKENI. The CDR3 region is CASSPRQGASENIQYF. CDR3 DNA: TGTGCCAGCTCACCACGCCAGGGGGCGAGTGAAAACATTCAGTACTTC.

This clone came up once. The V call is TRBV19, the J call TRBJ2-7; TRBD1 aligns across 9 bases. This CDR3 has 16 residues. V shed 6 bases, J shed 2 bases, and the junction held 11 bases outside the gene matches. The V gene's germline CDR1 is LNHDA and CDR2 SQIVND (reference sequence). Written as DNA, the CDR3 is TGTGCCAGTAGCGAGACCGGGACAGGGTGGGCCTACGAGCAGTACTTC. It specifies CASSETGTGWAYEQYF.

The chain recombines TRBV2 with TRBJ2-5; tentatively, D is TRBD2 (6 bases). Germline CDR1 is SNHLY and CDR2 is FYNNEI. Trimming removed 3 bases from V and 5 bases from J, with 13 bases in between. This CDR3 contains 14 residues. The CDR3 DNA follows: TGTGCCAGCAGTGACGCGGGGTCCCCCGAGACCCAGTACTTC. Encoded protein: CASSDAGSPETQYF.

The rearrangement joins TRBV4-1 to TRBJ1-2, with D tentatively TRBD1 (5 bases). The CDR3 loop spans 14 amino acids. Trimming removed 1 base at V and 2 bases at J, with 8 bases between. Germline V gene data show CDR1 as MGHRA and CDR2 as YSYEKL. The CDR3 DNA reads as TGCGCCAGCAGCCAAGGCAGGGAGAACTATGGCTACACCTTC. Its protein is CASSQGRENYGYTF.

The chain has TRBV11-2 and TRBJ2-5; 9 bases are a match to TRBD2. This CDR3 contains 15 residues. The V and J ends lost 6 bases and 2 bases, in that order; junction bases with no gene match: 7. Looked up from germline, CDR1 is SGHAT and CDR2 is FQNNGV. CDR3 in DNA: TGTGCCAGCAGTTCTAGCGGGGCGGCTCAAGAGACCCAGTACTTC. Translating gives CASSSSGAAQETQYF.

The J gene is TRBJ1-2, the V gene TRBV27, with a weak D call TRBD1 (6 bases). V was clipped by 5 bases and J by 6 bases, with 10 bases between them. Germline-derived CDR1 and CDR2 are MNHEY and SMNVEV (reference sequence). The CDR3 extends over 12 amino acids. The CDR3 here is CASSTGLDGYTF. The CDR3 bases are TGTGCCAGCAGTACAGGGCTGGATGGCTACACCTTC.

The chain couples TRBV6-6 to TRBJ2-7; D unresolved. CDR3 length: 13 amino acids. Looked up from germline, CDR1 is MNHNY and CDR2 is SVGAGI (reference sequence). V was clipped by 2 bases and J by 6 bases, with 11 bases between them. CDR3 protein: CASSYSQVREQYF. CDR3 sequence (DNA): TGTGCCAGCAGTTACAGCCAGGTACGCGAGCAGTACTTC.